This TCR beta chain was recorded in a study of human T cells and chemical hapten exposure. MiXCR was run by TCRdb on the RACE reads, yielding one entry per CDR3 protein. The table records 180,000 or so distinct CDR3 sequences, about 25% of them present only once. As for time point: patch test 3, about 24 weeks after DPC sensitization. The sample's treatment: therapeutic diphenylcyclopropenone sensitization with weekly scalp DPC. Deletions cut 3 bases from V and 1 base from J, with 6 bases between. The V gene's germline CDR1 is SGHAT and CDR2 FQDESV (reference sequence). The CDR3 length is 13 residues.

This TCR derives from a woman aged 35 to 49 with alopecia areata. Some clones in this sample may be carry-over from other donors' samples. The genes are TRBV11-1 and TRBJ1-1; D not certain. Sample: whole blood, taken in connection with sensitization to the hapten diphenylcyclopropenone (DPC). For the CDR3, the DNA is TGTGCCAGCAGCTTTGGAGAGAACACTGAAGCTTTCTTT. Its protein product is CASSFGENTEAFF.